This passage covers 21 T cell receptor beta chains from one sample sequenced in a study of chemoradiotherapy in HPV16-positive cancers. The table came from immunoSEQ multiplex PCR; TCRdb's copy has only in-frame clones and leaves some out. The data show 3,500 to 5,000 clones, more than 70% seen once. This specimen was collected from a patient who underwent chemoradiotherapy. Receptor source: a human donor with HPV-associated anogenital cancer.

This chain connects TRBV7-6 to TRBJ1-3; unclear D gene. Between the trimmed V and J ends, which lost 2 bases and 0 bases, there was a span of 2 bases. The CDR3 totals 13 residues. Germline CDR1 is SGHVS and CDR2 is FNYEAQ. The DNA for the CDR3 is TGTGCCAGCAGCTTATCCTCTGGAAACACCATATATTTT. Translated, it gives CASSLSSGNTIYF.

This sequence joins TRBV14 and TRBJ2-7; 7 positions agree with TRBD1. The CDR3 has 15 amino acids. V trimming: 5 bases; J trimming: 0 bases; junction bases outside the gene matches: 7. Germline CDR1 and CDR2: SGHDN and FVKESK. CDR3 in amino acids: CASSARDSNSYEQYF. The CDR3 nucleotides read TGTGCCAGCAGCGCTCGGGACAGCAACTCCTACGAGCAGTACTTC.

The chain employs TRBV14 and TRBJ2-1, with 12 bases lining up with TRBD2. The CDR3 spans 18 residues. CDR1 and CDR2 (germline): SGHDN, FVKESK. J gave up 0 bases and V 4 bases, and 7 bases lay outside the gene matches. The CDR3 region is CASSRLAGGLSSYNEQFF. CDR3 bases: TGTGCCAGCAGCCGCCTAGCGGGGGGGCTCTCCTCCTACAATGAGCAGTTCTTC.

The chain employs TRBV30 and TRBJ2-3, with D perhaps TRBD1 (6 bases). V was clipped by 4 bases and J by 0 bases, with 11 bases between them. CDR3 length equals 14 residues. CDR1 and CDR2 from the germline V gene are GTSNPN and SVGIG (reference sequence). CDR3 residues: CAWNLGASTDTQYF. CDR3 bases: TGTGCCTGGAATCTGGGGGCTAGCACAGATACGCAGTATTTT.

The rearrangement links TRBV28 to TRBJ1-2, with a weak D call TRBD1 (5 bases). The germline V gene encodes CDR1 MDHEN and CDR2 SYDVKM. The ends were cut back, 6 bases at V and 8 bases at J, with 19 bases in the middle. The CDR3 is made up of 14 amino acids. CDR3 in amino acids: CASRPRWGARGYTF. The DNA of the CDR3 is TGTGCCAGCAGGCCCAGGTGGGGCGCTAGGGGCTACACCTTC.

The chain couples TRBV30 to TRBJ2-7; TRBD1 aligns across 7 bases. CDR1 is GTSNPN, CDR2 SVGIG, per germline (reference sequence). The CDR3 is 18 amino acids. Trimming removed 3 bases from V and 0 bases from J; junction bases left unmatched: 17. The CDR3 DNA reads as TGTGCCTGGAGGCAGTCCTCTTTTCGGGACAGCAGCTCCTACGAGCAGTACTTC. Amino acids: CAWRQSSFRDSSSYEQYF.

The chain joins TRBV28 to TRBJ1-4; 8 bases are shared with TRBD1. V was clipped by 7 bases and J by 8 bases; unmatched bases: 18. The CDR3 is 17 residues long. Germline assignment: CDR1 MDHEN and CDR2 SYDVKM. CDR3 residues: CASTLLLTGTGGEKLFF. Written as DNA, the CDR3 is TGTGCCAGCACCCTTCTTCTAACCGGGACAGGTGGCGAAAAACTGTTTTTT.

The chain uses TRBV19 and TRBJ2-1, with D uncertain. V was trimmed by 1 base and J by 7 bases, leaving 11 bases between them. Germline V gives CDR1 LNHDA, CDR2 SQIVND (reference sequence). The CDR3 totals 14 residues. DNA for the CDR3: TGTGCCAGTAGTATAGGCAGCGTCGTGAATGAGCAGTTCTTC. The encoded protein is CASSIGSVVNEQFF. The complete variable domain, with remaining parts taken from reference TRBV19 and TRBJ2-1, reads DGGITQSPKYLFRKEGQNVTLSCEQNLNHDAMYWYRQDPGQGLRLIYYSQIVNDFQKGDIAEGYSVSREKKESFPLTVTSAQKNPTAFYLCASSIGSVVNEQFFGPGTRLTVL.

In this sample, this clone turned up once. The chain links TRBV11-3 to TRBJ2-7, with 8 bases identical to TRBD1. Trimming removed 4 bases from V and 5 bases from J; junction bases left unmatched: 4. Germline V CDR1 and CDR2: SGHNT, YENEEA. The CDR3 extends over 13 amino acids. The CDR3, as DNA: TGTGCCAGCAGCTCGACAGGGGTGAACGAGCAGTACTTC. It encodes CASSSTGVNEQYF.

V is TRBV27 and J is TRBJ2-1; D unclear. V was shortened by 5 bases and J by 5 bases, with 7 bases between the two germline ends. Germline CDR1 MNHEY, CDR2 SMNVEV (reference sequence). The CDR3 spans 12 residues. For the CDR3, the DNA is TGTGCCAGCAGTATGATGGACAATGAGCAGTTCTTC. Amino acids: CASSMMDNEQFF.

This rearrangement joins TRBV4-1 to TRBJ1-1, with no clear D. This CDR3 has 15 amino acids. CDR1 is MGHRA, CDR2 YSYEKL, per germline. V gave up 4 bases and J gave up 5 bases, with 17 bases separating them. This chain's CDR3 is CASSPTPSEETEAFF. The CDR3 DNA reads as TGCGCCAGCAGCCCCACCCCTTCAGAGGAAACTGAAGCTTTCTTT.

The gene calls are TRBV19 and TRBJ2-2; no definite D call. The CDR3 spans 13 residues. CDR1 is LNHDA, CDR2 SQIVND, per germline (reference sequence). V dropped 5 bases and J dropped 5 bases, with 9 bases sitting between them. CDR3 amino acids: CASSDLGTGELFF. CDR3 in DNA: TGTGCCAGTAGTGACCTGGGGACCGGGGAGCTGTTTTTT.

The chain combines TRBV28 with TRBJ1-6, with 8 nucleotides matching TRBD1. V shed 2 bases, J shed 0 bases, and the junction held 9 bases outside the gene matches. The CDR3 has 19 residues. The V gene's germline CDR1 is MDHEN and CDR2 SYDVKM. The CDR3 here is CASSLPRTGKPSYNSPLHF. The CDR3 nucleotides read TGTGCCAGCAGTTTACCCAGGACAGGGAAGCCCTCCTATAATTCACCCCTCCACTTT.

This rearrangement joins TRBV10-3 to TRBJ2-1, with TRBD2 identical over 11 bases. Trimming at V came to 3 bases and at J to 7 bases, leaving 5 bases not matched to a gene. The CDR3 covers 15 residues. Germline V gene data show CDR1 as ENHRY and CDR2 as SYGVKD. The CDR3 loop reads CAISDLAGGMNEQFF. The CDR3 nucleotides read TGTGCCATCAGTGACCTAGCGGGGGGAATGAATGAGCAGTTCTTC.

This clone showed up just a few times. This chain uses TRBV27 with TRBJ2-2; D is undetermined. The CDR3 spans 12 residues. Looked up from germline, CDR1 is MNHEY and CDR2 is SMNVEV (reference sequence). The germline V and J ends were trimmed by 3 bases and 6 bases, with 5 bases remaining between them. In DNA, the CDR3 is TGTGCCAGCAGTTTTCAGTCCGGGGAGCTGTTTTTT. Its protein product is CASSFQSGELFF.

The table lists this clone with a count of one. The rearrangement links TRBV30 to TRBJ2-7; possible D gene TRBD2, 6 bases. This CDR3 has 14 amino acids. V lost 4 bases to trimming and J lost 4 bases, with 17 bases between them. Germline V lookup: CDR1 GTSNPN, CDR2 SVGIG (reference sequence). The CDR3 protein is CAWNPRPGRYEQYF. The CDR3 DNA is TGTGCCTGGAACCCGAGACCGGGGAGGTACGAGCAGTACTTC.

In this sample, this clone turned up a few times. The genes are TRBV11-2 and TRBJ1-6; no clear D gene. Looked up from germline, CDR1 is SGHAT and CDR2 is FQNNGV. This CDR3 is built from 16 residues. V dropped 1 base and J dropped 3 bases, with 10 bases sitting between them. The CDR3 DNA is TGTGCCAGCAGCTTAGTAGGGAGCGTCTATAATTCACCCCTCCACTTT. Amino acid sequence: CASSLVGSVYNSPLHF.

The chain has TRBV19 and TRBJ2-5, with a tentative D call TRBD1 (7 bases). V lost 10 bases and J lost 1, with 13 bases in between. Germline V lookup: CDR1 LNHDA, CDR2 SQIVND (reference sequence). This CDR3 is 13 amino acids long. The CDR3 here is CATRQGGQETQYF. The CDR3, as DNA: TGTGCCACACGACAGGGAGGCCAAGAGACCCAGTACTTC.

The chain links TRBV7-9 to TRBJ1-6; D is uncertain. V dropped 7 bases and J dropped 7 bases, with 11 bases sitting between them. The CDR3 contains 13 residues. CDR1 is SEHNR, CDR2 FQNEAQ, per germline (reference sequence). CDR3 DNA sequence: TGTGCCAGCACCGAGACCCCAAATTCACCCCTCCACTTT. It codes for CASTETPNSPLHF.

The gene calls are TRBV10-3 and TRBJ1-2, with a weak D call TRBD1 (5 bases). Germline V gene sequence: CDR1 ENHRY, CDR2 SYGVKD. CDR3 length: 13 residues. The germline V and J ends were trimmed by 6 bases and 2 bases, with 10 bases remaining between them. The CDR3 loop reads CAIRDNMNYGYTF. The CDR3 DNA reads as TGTGCCATCAGGGACAATATGAACTATGGCTACACCTTC.

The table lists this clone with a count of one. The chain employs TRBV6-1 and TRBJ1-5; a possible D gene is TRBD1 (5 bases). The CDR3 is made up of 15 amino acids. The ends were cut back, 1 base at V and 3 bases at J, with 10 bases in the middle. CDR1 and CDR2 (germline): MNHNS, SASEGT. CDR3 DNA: TGTGCCAGCAGTGAAGACGGCGGGACCAATCAGCCCCAGCATTTT. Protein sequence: CASSEDGGTNQPQHF.